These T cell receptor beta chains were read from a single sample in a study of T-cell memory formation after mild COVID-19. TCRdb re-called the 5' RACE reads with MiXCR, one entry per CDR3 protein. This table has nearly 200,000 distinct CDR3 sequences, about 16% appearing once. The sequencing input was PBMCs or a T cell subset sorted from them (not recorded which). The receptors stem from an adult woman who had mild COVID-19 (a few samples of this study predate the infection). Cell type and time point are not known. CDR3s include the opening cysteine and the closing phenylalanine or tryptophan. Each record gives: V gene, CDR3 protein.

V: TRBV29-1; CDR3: CSARQGVGTEAFF
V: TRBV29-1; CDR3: CSVLTRGWGTEAFF
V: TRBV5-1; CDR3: CASRQQGASTDTQYF
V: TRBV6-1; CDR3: CASSFQRGYLFNEQFF
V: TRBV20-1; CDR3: CSARDPGLGTSGSWQFF
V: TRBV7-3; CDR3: CASSPGTGSWELFF
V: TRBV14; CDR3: CASSQRGTYLDTQYF
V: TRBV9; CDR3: CASSAGQGVSHTF
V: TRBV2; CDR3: CASREYAVGIGNEQFF
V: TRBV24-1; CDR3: CATSDSRGGWSDTQYF
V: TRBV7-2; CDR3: CASSLGTSGSGETQYF
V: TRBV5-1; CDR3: CASSLAGTGSNEQFF
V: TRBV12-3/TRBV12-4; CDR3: CASRSSDRHASYNEQFF
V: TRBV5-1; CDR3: CASSLEARANTEAFF
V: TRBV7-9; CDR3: CASSTSGEQETQYF
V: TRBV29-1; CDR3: CSVEDPQTAYEQYF
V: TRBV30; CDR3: CASTGGARADTQYF
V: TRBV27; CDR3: CASSKAGTANTEAFF
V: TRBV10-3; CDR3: CAISEGITDTQYF
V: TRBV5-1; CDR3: CASSLDPASSYNEQFF
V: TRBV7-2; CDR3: CASSFEGANEQFF
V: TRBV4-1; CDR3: CASSHIIRGGRENTEAFF
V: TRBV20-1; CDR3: CRVEQLMNTEAFF
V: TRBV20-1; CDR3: CSAPGLAASYEQYF
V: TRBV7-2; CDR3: CASSLGLAGGTKNIQYF
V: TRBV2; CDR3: CASSGWGSSYGYTF
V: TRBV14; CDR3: CASSLRTRTEAFF
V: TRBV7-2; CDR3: CASSRDSGGYTF
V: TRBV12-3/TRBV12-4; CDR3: CASSRDRGMGYTF
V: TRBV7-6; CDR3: CASSLMAVDSVEQYF
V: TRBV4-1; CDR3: CASSQDSSRPSGQPQHF
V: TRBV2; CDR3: CAITAGGRGDTQYF
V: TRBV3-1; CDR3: CASSQTGYQPQHF
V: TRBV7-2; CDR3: CASTHYWNTEAFF
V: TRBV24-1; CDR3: CAVSPEAGGKNEQFF
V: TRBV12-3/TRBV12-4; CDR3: CASNPDYPGNIQYF
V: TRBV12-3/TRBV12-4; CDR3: CASSLRLAGGPGELFF
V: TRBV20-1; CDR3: CSASHRGGISTDTQYF
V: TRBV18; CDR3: CASSPREREVNNEQFF
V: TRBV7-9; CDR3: CASSFELAGTQYF
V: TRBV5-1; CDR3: CASSYRAKGATIYF
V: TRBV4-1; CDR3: CASSQEGTGFMNTEAFF
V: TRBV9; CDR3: CASSVAVGGPQETQYF
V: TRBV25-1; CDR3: CASTPTGMRYEQYF
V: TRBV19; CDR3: CASSVPLATLVEQYF
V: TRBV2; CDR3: CASSDPGLAGSTDTQYF
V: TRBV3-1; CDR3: CASSQGLGQSRGADYNEQFF
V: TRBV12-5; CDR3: CASGLSGRETQYF
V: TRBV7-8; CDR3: CASSPGGGGLKNEQFF
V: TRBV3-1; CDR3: CASSQAGTGSSYEQYF
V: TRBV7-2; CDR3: CASSLGGQGSYEQYF